This T cell receptor (beta chain) was documented in a study of blood T cell repertoires in COVID-19. Turning to the study itself: The origin of the acute and convalescent COVID-19 samples was the United States, Italy and Spain. PBMCs, B-cell-depleted T cells, or T cells were the source of the cDNA or gDNA that made up the material.

CDR3 length: 13 residues. The V end lost 5 bases, the J end lost 0 bases, and 6 bases lay between the germline ends. Germline CDR1 KGHDR, CDR2 SFDVKD. This study enrolled people aged about 18 to 95 from roughly 22 US geographic areas. Self-reported history from a screening survey and questionnaire set each donor's cohort. Using immunoSEQ multiplex PCR, the repertoire was profiled, and TCRdb retains in-frame clones only, with some absent. Among 300,000 to 350,000 clones listed, 85% to 95% were seen once. This chain links TRBV24-1 with TRBJ2-5; D ambiguous. Specimen: PBMCs or T cells enriched from blood (not recorded which). This sequence originates from a woman aged 25-40 years who had been exposed to COVID-19. CDR3 in amino acids: CATSASYQETQYF. The CDR3 DNA reads as TGTGCCACCAGTGCCTCGTACCAAGAGACCCAGTACTTC.